The sequence of this TCR beta chain was determined in a study of CD8+CD57+ T cells in acquired aplastic anemia. Study as a whole: Sorted CD4+ and CD8+ cell DNA averaged roughly 3.2 ug. Overall study results and limits: Patients shared some 30 CD8+ CDR3 sequences with controls.

Patients chosen for sequencing had shown CD8+CD57+ cell expansion by flow cytometry. All participating patients were living with severe acquired aplastic anemia. Each patient gave a blood sample that was collected before any therapy had been received. According to the study, genomic DNA was the template for TCR beta VDJ and CDR3 profiling. TCRdb reprocessed the reads via MiXCR and lists one record per CDR3 protein. The sample lists some 170,000 distinct CDR3 sequences, 47% seen once, with 1.1% in the top ten. This clonotype was seen a handful of times. Its matching antigen is unknown. The sequence derives from a human donor with aplastic anemia. Sequencing used sorted CD4+, CD8+, or CD8+CD57+ T cells (not recorded which) from PBMCs.

CDR3 in amino acids: CAITSTGEQGYTF. For the CDR3, the DNA is TGTGCCATCACCTCGACAGGGGAGCAAGGCTACACCTTC. The chain has TRBV10-3 and TRBJ1-2, with 8 nucleotides matching TRBD1. CDR3 length: 13 residues. V trimming: 7 bases; J trimming: 8 bases; junction bases outside the gene matches: 9. Germline values: CDR1 ENHRY, CDR2 SYGVKD.